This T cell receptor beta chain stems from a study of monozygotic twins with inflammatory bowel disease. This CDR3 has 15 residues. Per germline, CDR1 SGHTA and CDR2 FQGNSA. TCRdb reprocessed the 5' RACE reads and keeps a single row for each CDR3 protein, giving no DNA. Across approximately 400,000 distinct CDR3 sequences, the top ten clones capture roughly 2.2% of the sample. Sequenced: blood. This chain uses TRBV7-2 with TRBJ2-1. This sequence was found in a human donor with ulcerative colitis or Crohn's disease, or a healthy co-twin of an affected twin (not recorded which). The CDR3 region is CASSVTGTTYNEQIF.